The 13 T cell receptor beta chains presented below share a single source sample, sequenced in a study of cytotoxic CD8 clonotypes in ibrutinib-treated CLL. Method: immunoSEQ multiplex PCR; TCRdb's copy keeps in-frame clones and lacks some. The data hold 330,000 or so clones, with roughly 71% observed a single time. The sample in question was PBMCs, obtained after 36 months of ibrutinib treatment. The receptors were sampled from a human donor with chronic lymphocytic leukemia.

The chain uses TRBV29-1 and TRBJ2-7, with D possibly matching TRBD2 (5 bases). The CDR3 loop spans 13 amino acids. The germline V and J ends were trimmed by 2 bases and 3 bases, with 11 bases remaining between them. Germline V CDR1 and CDR2: SQVTM, ANQGSEA. The CDR3 DNA is TGCAGCGTTGAATCGGGAACAGACTACGAGCAGTACTTC. It yields the protein CSVESGTDYEQYF.

The chain recombines TRBV13 with TRBJ1-3, with 8 positions matching TRBD1. Germline-derived CDR1 and CDR2 are PRHDT and FYEKMQ (reference sequence). V dropped 5 bases and J dropped 0; count of bases not matched to a gene: 15. The CDR3 sequence is 19 residues long. CDR3 protein: CASSAYAWDRQISGNTIYF. DNA of the CDR3: TGTGCCAGCAGCGCCTATGCCTGGGACAGGCAGATCTCTGGAAACACCATATATTTT.

V usage is TRBV20-1 and J usage is TRBJ1-2; D gene unclear. This CDR3 is built from 10 residues. Germline V gives CDR1 DFQATT, CDR2 SNEGSKA (reference sequence). V lost 0 bases to trimming and J lost 7 bases, with 3 bases between them. This CDR3 is CSARDRGYTF. The CDR3 coding sequence is TGCAGTGCTAGAGACCGTGGCTACACCTTC.

The J gene is TRBJ1-2, the V gene TRBV6-5; 7 positions agree with TRBD1. Per germline, CDR1 MNHEY and CDR2 SVGAGI. The trim removed 2 bases at V and 7 bases at J, leaving 4 bases unmatched. The CDR3 sequence is 13 residues long. The CDR3 DNA is TGTGCCAGCAGTTACGACAGGGTTGGTGGCTACACCTTC. Protein product: CASSYDRVGGYTF.

The chain uses TRBV4-3 and TRBJ2-7, with a possible D match to TRBD1 (5 bases). Trimming shortened V by 0 bases and J by 2 bases, and 14 bases separated the two germline ends. CDR1 is LGHNA, CDR2 YSLEER, per germline. The CDR3 length is 16 residues. CDR3 bases: TGCGCCAGCAGCCAAGATTTAGGGGCCCTTACCTACGAGCAGTACTTC. Amino acid sequence: CASSQDLGALTYEQYF.

This chain uses TRBV7-2 with TRBJ2-7; maybe TRBD2 (6 bases). CDR3 length: 14 residues. CDR1 and CDR2 (germline): SGHTA, FQGNSA. With 4 bases removed from V and 4 bases from J, the gap between germline ends came to 14 bases. The CDR3, as DNA: TGTGCCAGCAGCTCAAGATTGGGGGGTTACGAGCAGTACTTC. Residues: CASSSRLGGYEQYF. Supplemented by reference TRBV7-2 and TRBJ2-7, the full variable domain reads GAGVSQSPSNKVTEKGKDVELRCDPISGHTALYWYRQSLGQGLEFLIYFQGNSAPDKSGLPSDRFSAERTGGSVSTLTIQRTQQEDSAVYLCASSSRLGGYEQYFGPGTRLTVT.

The chain combines TRBV11-2 with TRBJ2-6; no clear D gene. The CDR3 consists of 14 residues. Per germline, CDR1 SGHAT and CDR2 FQNNGV. Trimming took 6 bases from V and 0 from J, leaving 6 bases between them. The CDR3, as DNA: TGTGCCAGCAGGGTGCGCTCTGGGGCCAACGTCCTGACTTTC. Protein product: CASRVRSGANVLTF.

This chain connects TRBV9 to TRBJ1-2; weak D call: TRBD1 (5 bases). Trimming removed 0 bases at V and 3 bases at J, with 18 bases between. CDR3 size: 17 residues. From germline, CDR1 is SGDLS and CDR2 YYNGEE. The DNA of the CDR3 is TGTGCCAGCAGCGTAGGGGGGGACCCTATAGGGGACTATGGCTACACCTTC. Its translation is CASSVGGDPIGDYGYTF.

The rearrangement links TRBV5-1 to TRBJ2-6; a weak D match, TRBD1 (7 bases). CDR3 length: 16 amino acids. V was pared by 2 bases and J by 1 base, with 10 bases between. The germline gives CDR1 SGHRS, CDR2 YFSETQ. The CDR3 DNA reads TGCGCCAGCAGCTTACAGGGGACTTCTGGGGCCAACGTCCTGACTTTC. As protein: CASSLQGTSGANVLTF.

This rearrangement joins TRBV28 to TRBJ2-7; D ambiguous. The germline V gene encodes CDR1 MDHEN and CDR2 SYDVKM. The V gene lost 3 bases and the J gene lost 1 base, with 7 bases spanning the gap. The CDR3 has 13 residues. The CDR3: CASSLGWSYEQYF. The CDR3 coding sequence is TGTGCCAGCAGTTTGGGGTGGTCCTACGAGCAGTACTTC.

The CDR3 loop reads CASSPVGLNTEAFF. The CDR3, as DNA: TGCGCCAGCAGCCCGGTTGGGCTCAACACTGAAGCTTTCTTT. The chain links TRBV4-1 to TRBJ1-1; unclear D gene. The germline V gene encodes CDR1 MGHRA and CDR2 YSYEKL. The length of the CDR3 is 14 residues. V was pared by 4 bases and J by 2 bases, with 11 bases between.

J is TRBJ1-5 and V is TRBV15; tentatively, D is TRBD1 (6 bases). The CDR3 extends over 16 amino acids. Germline V CDR1 and CDR2: LNHNV, YYDKDF (reference sequence). V was cut by 1 base and J by 2 bases, with 12 bases left in between. In DNA form, the CDR3 reads TGTGCCACCAGCAGAGGTCAGGGGAAGGGCAATCAGCCCCAGCATTTT. Translated: CATSRGQGKGNQPQHF.

This chain joins TRBV4-1 and TRBJ2-4; 7 nucleotides agree with TRBD2. CDR3 length: 16 residues. CDR1 is MGHRA and CDR2 is YSYEKL in the germline V gene. The V gene end was trimmed by 4 bases and the J gene end by 7 bases; junction bases not matched to a gene: 13. The CDR3 DNA sequence: TGCGCCAGCAGCCTAAGCGGGATTTCCCGAGGGAACATTCAGTACTTC. Encoded protein: CASSLSGISRGNIQYF.